These 14 T cell receptor beta chains were sequenced from one sample in a study of T cell responses to AZD1222 COVID-19 vaccine. Sequencing used immunoSEQ multiplex PCR; TCRdb keeps in-frame clones, though not all of them. The sample comprises 100,000 to 150,000 clones, more than 80% of which are singletons, and around 1.5% rests with the top ten. The specimen comprised peripheral blood, sampled on day 0 of AZD1222 vaccination. These receptors all stem from an adult in good health.

The rearrangement joins TRBV5-1 to TRBJ1-1; 7 nucleotides align to TRBD1. The V gene's germline CDR1 is SGHRS and CDR2 YFSETQ. The CDR3 contains 14 residues. With V trimmed by 10 bases and J by 3 bases, 12 bases remained unmatched. DNA of the CDR3: TGCGCCGGAAGCCTCGCCACAGGGGACACTGAAGCTTTCTTT. Translated: CAGSLATGDTEAFF.

This rearrangement joins TRBV7-9 to TRBJ1-1; TRBD1 aligns across 7 bases. The junction had 4 bases not matched to a gene; V was cut back by 5 bases and J by 1 base. This CDR3 spans 14 amino acids. Per the germline V gene, CDR1 is SEHNR and CDR2 is FQNEAQ (reference sequence). The CDR3 reads CASSVRDRNTEAFF. The CDR3 DNA is TGTGCCAGCAGCGTAAGGGACAGGAACACTGAAGCTTTCTTT.

The chain is built from TRBV11-2 and TRBJ2-2; either TRBD1 or TRBD2 may fit D (6 bases each). The CDR3 is 17 residues long. Trimming removed 5 bases at V and 5 bases at J, with 21 bases between. Per germline, CDR1 SGHAT and CDR2 FQNNGV. The CDR3 DNA is TGTGCCAGCAGCACATTCGACAGGCCCCGGGGGACCGGGGAGCTGTTTTTT. It specifies CASSTFDRPRGTGELFF.

The J gene is TRBJ1-4, the V gene TRBV9; 9 bases are shared with TRBD1. V lost 3 bases to trimming and J lost 8 bases; unmatched junction nucleotides: 20. CDR3 size: 19 residues. CDR1 and CDR2 (germline): SGDLS, YYNGEE. CDR3 sequence: CASSGVMGQGLHVKEKLFF. The CDR3 DNA sequence: TGTGCCAGCAGCGGCGTTATGGGACAGGGTCTCCATGTCAAGGAAAAACTGTTTTTT.

The V and J genes are TRBV2 and TRBJ2-1; weak D call: TRBD2 (5 bases). The V gene lost 7 bases and the J gene lost 6 bases, with 10 bases spanning the gap. This CDR3 is built from 12 residues. Germline V gene sequence: CDR1 SNHLY, CDR2 FYNNEI. The CDR3 nucleotides read TGTGCCAGCACGGAGGCCGCCAATGAGCAGTTCTTC. As protein: CASTEAANEQFF.

This clone was detected only a few times. V is TRBV30 and J is TRBJ2-7; TRBD1 matches at 11 bases. CDR3 length: 12 amino acids. The V gene end was trimmed by 8 bases and the J gene end by 4 bases; junction bases not matched to a gene: 4. Germline V gene data show CDR1 as GTSNPN and CDR2 as SVGIG (reference sequence). The CDR3 sequence is CAGGTGGYEQYF. The CDR3 nucleotides are TGTGCCGGCGGGACAGGGGGATACGAGCAGTACTTC.

The chain is built from TRBV18 and TRBJ1-3; D might be TRBD1 (5 bases). V dropped 0 bases and J dropped 7 bases, with 13 bases sitting between them. This CDR3 is built from 15 residues. The germline CDR1 and CDR2 sequences are KGHSH and LQKENI. CDR3 DNA: TGTGCCAGCTCACCACCGTCGGGGGAGGGCAACACCATATATTTT. Protein product: CASSPPSGEGNTIYF.

The chain couples TRBV6-5 to TRBJ1-2; 9 bases are shared with TRBD1. The CDR3 has 13 amino acids. Germline CDR1 reads MNHEY; CDR2 reads SVGAGI. Germline trimming cut 4 bases from V and 7 bases from J; bases unmatched to any gene: 4. The CDR3 DNA reads TGTGCCAGCAGTTTTACAGGGGGCGGTGGCTACACCTTC. Protein product: CASSFTGGGGYTF.

The chain combines TRBV6-5 with TRBJ2-5; D uncertain. Germline assignment: CDR1 MNHEY and CDR2 SVGAGI. Trimming stripped 6 bases from V and 2 bases from J, with 13 bases between. This CDR3 is 14 amino acids long. The CDR3 region has the DNA TGTGCCAGCAGGTGGATCGGGCAGCAAGAGACCCAGTACTTC. Translated: CASRWIGQQETQYF.

The gene calls are TRBV4-2 and TRBJ2-7, with 9 bases fitting TRBD2. The V gene's germline CDR1 is LGHNA and CDR2 YNFKEQ. With 0 bases clipped from V and 1 base from J, the junction kept 7 bases outside the gene matches. The CDR3 contains 17 residues. CDR3 DNA: TGTGCCAGCAGCCAAGACGGCCCGACTAGCGGATCCTACGAGCAGTACTTC. Encoded protein: CASSQDGPTSGSYEQYF.

V usage is TRBV28 and J usage is TRBJ2-7; 10 bases fit TRBD1. CDR1 is MDHEN and CDR2 is SYDVKM in the germline V gene. The V gene end was trimmed by 8 bases and the J gene end by 4 bases; junction bases not matched to a gene: 14. CDR3 length equals 16 residues. This CDR3 is CASAAPRGTGAYEQYF. DNA for the CDR3: TGTGCCAGCGCTGCTCCCAGGGGGACAGGGGCGTACGAGCAGTACTTC.

The chain recombines TRBV29-1 with TRBJ1-1; tentative D call: TRBD1 (5 bases). CDR3 length: 15 residues. The germline V gene has CDR1 SQVTM and CDR2 ANQGSEA. The germline V and J ends were trimmed by 4 bases and 5 bases, with 20 bases remaining between them. The CDR3 DNA sequence: TGCAGCGTTGTTCAGTGGTCGTCCGGGGCAACTGAAGCTTTCTTT. Encoded protein: CSVVQWSSGATEAFF. The variable domain in full, with the rest retrieved from reference TRBV29-1 and TRBJ1-1, is SAVISQKPSRDICQRGTSLTIQCQVDSQVTMMFWYRQQPGQSLTLIATANQGSEATYESGFVIDKFPISRPNLTFSTLTVSNMSPEDSSIYLCSVVQWSSGATEAFFGQGTRLTVV.

The chain combines TRBV19 with TRBJ1-1; weak D call: TRBD1 (6 bases). V lost 5 bases and J 5 bases, leaving 12 bases between the germline ends. CDR1 LNHDA and CDR2 SQIVND come from the germline V gene (reference sequence). The CDR3 consists of 13 residues. CDR3 sequence reads: CASSATGITEAFF. In DNA form, the CDR3 reads TGTGCCAGTAGTGCTACAGGGATTACTGAAGCTTTCTTT.

As to this clone: The germline gene is not matched at one end of the junction; a read error may be the cause. J is TRBJ2-7 and V is TRBV13, with 12 bases matching TRBD2. Germline V CDR1 and CDR2: PRHDT, FYEKMQ (reference sequence). The CDR3 length is 16 residues. CDR3 sequence: CASSSIGRGLAGGPRF. The CDR3 nucleotides are TGTGCCAGCAGCTCCATAGGCCGGGGGCTAGCGGGAGGGCCCCGCTTC.